This T cell receptor beta chain was identified in a study of T-cell reconstitution after alpha-beta-depleted transplantation in children. Worth noting for this clonotype: The target antigen is unknown. This CDR3 fails to terminate in the conserved phenylalanine or tryptophan, so it likely reflects a read error.

Study-level findings and limits: Surviving recipient T cells and thymic progenitors produced the high day-60 TCRbeta diversity seen in some patients. T-cell counts and diversity at one year following transplant were attributed mainly to newly produced T cells.

The trim removed 0 bases at V and 10 bases at J, leaving 10 bases unmatched. Germline CDR1 is SGDLS and CDR2 is YYNGEE. The CDR3 is 16 residues long. TCRbeta library construction was performed incorporating unique molecular identifiers. TCRdb called the PCR reads again in MiXCR, with one record for every CDR3 protein. The sample consists of 610,000 or so distinct CDR3 sequences, roughly 27% of them appearing once. This TCR was recovered from a boy less than two years old with Wiskott-Aldrich syndrome, due to receive a stem cell transplant. The J gene is TRBJ2-1, the V gene TRBV9, with TRBD2 matching 10 bases. The sample was PBMCs, taken before TCRalphabeta/CD19-depleted stem cell transplant. The DNA for the CDR3 is TGTGCCAGCAGCGTAGGGGTGGCTAGCGGGAGAGGGGAGCAGTTCTTG. Translation gives CASSVGVASGRGEQFL.